This T cell receptor (beta chain) was captured in a study of human T cells and chemical hapten exposure. Time point in this sample: patch test 2, 6 weeks after DPC sensitization. The treatment: therapeutic diphenylcyclopropenone sensitization with weekly scalp DPC. TCRdb redid the calling of the RACE reads with MiXCR, one entry per CDR3 protein. The sample has about 110,000 distinct CDR3 sequences; approximately 8.8% are singletons. Germline-derived CDR1 and CDR2 are LGHDT and YNNKEL (reference sequence). Trimming stripped 1 base from V and 0 bases from J, with 12 bases between. This CDR3 spans 16 amino acids.

The TCR sequence derives from a woman between 40 and 55 years old with alopecia areata. Some clones in this sample may be carry-over from other donors' samples. Sequencing used whole blood, obtained in connection with sensitization to the hapten diphenylcyclopropenone (DPC). The rearrangement links TRBV3-1 to TRBJ1-2, with D unresolved. The CDR3 nucleotides read TGTGCCAGCAGCCAAGGCGAGGGCATTACTAACTATGGCTACACCTTC. It encodes CASSQGEGITNYGYTF.